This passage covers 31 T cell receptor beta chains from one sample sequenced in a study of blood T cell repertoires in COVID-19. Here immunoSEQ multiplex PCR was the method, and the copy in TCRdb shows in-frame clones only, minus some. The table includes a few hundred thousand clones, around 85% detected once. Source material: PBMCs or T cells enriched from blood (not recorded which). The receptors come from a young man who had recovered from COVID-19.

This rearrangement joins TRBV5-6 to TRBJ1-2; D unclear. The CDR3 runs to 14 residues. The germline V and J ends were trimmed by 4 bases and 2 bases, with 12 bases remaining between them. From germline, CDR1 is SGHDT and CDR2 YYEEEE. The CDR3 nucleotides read TGTGCCAGCAGCGCCCCGGGGAGGAACTATGGCTACACCTTC. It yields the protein CASSAPGRNYGYTF.

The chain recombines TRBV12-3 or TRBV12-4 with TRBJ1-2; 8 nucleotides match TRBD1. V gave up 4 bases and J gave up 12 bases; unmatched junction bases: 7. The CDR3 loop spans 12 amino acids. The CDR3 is CASSYRGKANTF. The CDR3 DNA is TGTGCCAGCAGTTACAGGGGGAAGGCTAACACCTTC.

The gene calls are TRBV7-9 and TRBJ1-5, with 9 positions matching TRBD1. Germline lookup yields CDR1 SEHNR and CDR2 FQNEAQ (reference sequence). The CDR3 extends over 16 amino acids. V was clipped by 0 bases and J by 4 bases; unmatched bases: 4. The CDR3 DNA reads TGTGCCAGCAGCTTAGCGGACAGGGGCCGAAATCAGCCCCAGCATTTT. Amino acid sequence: CASSLADRGRNQPQHF.

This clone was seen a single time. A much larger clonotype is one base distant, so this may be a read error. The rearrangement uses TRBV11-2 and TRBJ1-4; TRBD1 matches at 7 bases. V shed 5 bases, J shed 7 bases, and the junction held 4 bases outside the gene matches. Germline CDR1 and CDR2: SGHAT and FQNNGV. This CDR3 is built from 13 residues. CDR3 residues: CASSPGTAEKLFF. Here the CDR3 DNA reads TGTGCCAGCAGCCCCGGGACAGCTGAAAAACTGTTTTTT.

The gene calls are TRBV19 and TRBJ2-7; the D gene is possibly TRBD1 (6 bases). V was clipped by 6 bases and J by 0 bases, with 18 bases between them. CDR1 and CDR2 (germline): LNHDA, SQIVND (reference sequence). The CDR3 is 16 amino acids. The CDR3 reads CASSPRQAGSSYEQYF. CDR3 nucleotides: TGTGCCAGTAGCCCCCGACAGGCAGGAAGCTCCTACGAGCAGTACTTC. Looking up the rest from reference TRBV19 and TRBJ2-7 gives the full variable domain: DGGITQSPKYLFRKEGQNVTLSCEQNLNHDAMYWYRQDPGQGLRLIYYSQIVNDFQKGDIAEGYSVSREKKESFPLTVTSAQKNPTAFYLCASSPRQAGSSYEQYFGPGTRLTVT.

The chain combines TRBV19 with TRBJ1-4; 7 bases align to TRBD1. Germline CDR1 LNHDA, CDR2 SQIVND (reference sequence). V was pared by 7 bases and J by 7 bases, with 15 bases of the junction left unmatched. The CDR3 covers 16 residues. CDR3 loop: CASKEIGGRDGEKLFF. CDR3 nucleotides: TGTGCCAGTAAGGAGATAGGGGGCAGGGACGGTGAAAAACTGTTTTTT. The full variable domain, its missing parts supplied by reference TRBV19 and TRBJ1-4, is DGGITQSPKYLFRKEGQNVTLSCEQNLNHDAMYWYRQDPGQGLRLIYYSQIVNDFQKGDIAEGYSVSREKKESFPLTVTSAQKNPTAFYLCASKEIGGRDGEKLFFGSGTQLSVL.

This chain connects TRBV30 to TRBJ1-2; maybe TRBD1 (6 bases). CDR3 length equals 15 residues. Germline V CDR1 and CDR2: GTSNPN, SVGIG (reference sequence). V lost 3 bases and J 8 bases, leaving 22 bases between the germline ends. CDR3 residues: CAWREQGTRSMGYTF. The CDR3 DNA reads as TGTGCCTGGAGAGAACAGGGAACCCGCAGCATGGGCTACACCTTC.

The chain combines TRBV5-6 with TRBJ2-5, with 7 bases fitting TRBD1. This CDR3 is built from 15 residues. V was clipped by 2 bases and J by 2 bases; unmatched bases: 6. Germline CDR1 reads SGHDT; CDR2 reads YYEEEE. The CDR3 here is CASSFLGTEQETQYF. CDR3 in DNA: TGTGCCAGCAGCTTTCTGGGGACAGAACAAGAGACCCAGTACTTC.

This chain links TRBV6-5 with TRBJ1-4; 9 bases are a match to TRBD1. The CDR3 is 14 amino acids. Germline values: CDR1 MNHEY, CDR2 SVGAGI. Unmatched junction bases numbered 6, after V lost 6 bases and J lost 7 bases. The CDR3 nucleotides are TGTGCCAGCAGGAAACAGGGGGCCTTTGAAAAACTGTTTTTT. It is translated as CASRKQGAFEKLFF.

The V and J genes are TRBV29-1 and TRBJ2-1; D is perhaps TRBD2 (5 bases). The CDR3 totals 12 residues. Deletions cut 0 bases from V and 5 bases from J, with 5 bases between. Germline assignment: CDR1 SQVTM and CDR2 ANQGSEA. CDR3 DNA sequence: TGCAGCGTTGAAGAGAGGGACAATGAGCAGTTCTTC. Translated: CSVEERDNEQFF.

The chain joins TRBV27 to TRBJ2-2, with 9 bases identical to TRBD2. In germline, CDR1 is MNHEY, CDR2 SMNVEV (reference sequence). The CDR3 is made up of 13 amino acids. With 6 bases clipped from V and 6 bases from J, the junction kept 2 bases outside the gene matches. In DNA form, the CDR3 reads TGTGCCAGCAGGCGGGGGGGCGCCGGGGAGCTGTTTTTT. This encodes CASRRGGAGELFF.

This CDR3 reads CASSLYREGMNYGYTF. The CDR3 coding sequence is TGTGCCAGCAGTTTATACAGGGAGGGGATGAACTATGGCTACACCTTC. The gene calls are TRBV27 and TRBJ1-2, with D perhaps matching TRBD1 (6 bases). Germline CDR1 and CDR2: MNHEY and SMNVEV (reference sequence). Trimming removed 1 base at V and 2 bases at J, with 14 bases between. The CDR3 contains 16 residues.

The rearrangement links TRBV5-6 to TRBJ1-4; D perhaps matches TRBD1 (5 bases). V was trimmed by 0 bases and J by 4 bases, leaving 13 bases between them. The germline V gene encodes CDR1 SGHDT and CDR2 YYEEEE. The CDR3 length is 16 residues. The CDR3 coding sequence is TGTGCCAGCAGCTTGGCCTGGAACAGGAATAATGAAAAACTGTTTTTT. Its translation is CASSLAWNRNNEKLFF.

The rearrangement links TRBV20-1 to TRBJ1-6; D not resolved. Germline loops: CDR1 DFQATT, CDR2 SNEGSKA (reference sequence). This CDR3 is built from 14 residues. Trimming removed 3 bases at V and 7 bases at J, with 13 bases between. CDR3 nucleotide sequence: TGCAGTGCTAGTGATGGGCCAGGAAATTCACCCCTCCACTTT. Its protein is CSASDGPGNSPLHF.

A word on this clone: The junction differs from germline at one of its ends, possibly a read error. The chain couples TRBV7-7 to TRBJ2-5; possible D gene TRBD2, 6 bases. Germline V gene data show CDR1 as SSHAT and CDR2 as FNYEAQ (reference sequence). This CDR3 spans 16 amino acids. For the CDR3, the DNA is TGTGCTAGCAGTCCTGGACGACTAGTCGGGGCAGAGACCCAGTACTTC. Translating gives CASSPGRLVGAETQYF.

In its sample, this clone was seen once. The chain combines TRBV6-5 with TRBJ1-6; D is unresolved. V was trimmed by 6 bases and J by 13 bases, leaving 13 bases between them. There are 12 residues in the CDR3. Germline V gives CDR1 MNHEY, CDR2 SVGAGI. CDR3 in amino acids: CASSREVGPLHF. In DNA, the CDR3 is TGTGCCAGCAGCCGGGAGGTCGGGCCCCTCCACTTT.

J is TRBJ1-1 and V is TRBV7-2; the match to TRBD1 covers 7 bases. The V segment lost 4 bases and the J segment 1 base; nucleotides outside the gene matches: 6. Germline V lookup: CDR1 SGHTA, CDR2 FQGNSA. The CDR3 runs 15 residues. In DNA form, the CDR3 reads TGTGCCAGCAGCTGGAGACAGGGCTGGAACACTGAAGCTTTCTTT. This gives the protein CASSWRQGWNTEAFF.

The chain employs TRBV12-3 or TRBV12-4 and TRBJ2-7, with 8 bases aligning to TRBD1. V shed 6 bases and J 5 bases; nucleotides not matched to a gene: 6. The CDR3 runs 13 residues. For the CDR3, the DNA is TGTGCCAGCAGCAGGACAGGGTCCAACGAGCAGTACTTC. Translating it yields CASSRTGSNEQYF.

CDR3 bases: TGTGCCAGCAGTTACTGGAAACAGGGAGTTCTAGAGACCCAGTACTTC. Translation gives CASSYWKQGVLETQYF. V gene TRBV6-2 or TRBV6-3 combines with J gene TRBJ2-5, with a possible D match to TRBD1 (6 bases). Per germline, CDR1 MNHEY and CDR2 SVGEGT. The length of the CDR3 is 16 residues. V was clipped by 1 base and J by 4 bases, with 16 bases between them.

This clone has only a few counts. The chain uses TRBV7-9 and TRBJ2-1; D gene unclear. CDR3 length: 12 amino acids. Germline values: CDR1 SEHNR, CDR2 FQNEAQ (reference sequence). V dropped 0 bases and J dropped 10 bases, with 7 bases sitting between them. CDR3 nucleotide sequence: TGTGCCAGCAGCTTAGCGTTCCAAGAGCAGTTCTTC. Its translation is CASSLAFQEQFF.

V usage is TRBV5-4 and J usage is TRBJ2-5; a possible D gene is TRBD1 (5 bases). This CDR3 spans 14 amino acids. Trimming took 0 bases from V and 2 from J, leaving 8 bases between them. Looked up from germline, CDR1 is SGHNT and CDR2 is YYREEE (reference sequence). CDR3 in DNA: TGTGCCAGCAGCTTGGGGACAATACAAGAGACCCAGTACTTC. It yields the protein CASSLGTIQETQYF. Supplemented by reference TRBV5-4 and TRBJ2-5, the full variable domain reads ETGVTQSPTHLIKTRGQQVTLRCSSQSGHNTVSWYQQALGQGPQFIFQYYREEENGRGNFPPRFSGLQFPNYSSELNVNALELDDSALYLCASSLGTIQETQYFGPGTRLLVL.

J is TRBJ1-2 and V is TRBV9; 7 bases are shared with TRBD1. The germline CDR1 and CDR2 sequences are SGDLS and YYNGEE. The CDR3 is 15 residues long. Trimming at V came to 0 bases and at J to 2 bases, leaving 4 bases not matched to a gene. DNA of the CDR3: TGTGCCAGCAGCGTAGCGGGCAGGGGGAACTATGGCTACACCTTC. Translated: CASSVAGRGNYGYTF. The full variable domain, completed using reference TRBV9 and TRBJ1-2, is DSGVTQTPKHLITATGQRVTLRCSPRSGDLSVYWYQQSLDQGLQFLIQYYNGEERAKGNILERFSAQQFPDLHSELNLSSLELGDSALYFCASSVAGRGNYGYTFGSGTRLTVV.

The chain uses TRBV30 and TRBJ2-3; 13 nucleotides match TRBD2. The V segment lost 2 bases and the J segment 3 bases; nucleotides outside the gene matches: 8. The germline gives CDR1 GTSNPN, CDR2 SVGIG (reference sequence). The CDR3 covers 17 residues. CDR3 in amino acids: CAWSLTSGGASTDTQYF. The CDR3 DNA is TGTGCCTGGAGTCTTACTAGCGGGGGGGCCTCAACAGATACGCAGTATTTT.

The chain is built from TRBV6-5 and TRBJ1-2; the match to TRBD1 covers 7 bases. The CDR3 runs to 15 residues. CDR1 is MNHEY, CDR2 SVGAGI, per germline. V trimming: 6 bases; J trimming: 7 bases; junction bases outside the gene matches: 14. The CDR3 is CASSPNRGRSGGYTF. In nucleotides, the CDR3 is TGTGCCAGCAGCCCGAACAGGGGAAGAAGCGGTGGCTACACCTTC.

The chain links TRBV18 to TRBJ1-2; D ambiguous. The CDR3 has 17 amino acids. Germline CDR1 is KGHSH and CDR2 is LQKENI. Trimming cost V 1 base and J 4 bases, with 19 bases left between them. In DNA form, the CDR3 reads TGTGCCAGCTCACCACAACCGACACTTTACAGCTCCTATGGCTACACCTTC. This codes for CASSPQPTLYSSYGYTF.

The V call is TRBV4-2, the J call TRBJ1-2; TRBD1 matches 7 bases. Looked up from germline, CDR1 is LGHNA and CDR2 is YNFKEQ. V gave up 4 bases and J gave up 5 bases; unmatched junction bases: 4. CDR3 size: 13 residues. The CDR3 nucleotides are TGTGCCAGCAGCCTAGGGACAGAATATGGCTACACCTTC. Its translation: CASSLGTEYGYTF.

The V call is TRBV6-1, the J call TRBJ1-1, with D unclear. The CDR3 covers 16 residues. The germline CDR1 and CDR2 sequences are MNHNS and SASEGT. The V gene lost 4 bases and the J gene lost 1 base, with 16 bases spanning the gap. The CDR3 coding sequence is TGTGCCAGCAGTGTTAATCCGACCGGGAGGAACACTGAAGCTTTCTTT. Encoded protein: CASSVNPTGRNTEAFF.

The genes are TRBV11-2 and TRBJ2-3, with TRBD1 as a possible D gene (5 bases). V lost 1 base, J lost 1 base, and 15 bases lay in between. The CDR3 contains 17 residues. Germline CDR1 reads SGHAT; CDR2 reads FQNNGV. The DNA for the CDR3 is TGTGCCAGCAGCTTAGGACAAGGGGTCGCAGGCACAGATACGCAGTATTTT. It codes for CASSLGQGVAGTDTQYF. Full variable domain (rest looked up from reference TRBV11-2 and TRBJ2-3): EAGVAQSPRYKIIEKRQSVAFWCNPISGHATLYWYQQILGQGPKLLIQFQNNGVVDDSQLPKDRFSAERLKGVDSTLKIQPAKLEDSAVYLCASSLGQGVAGTDTQYFGPGTRLTVL.

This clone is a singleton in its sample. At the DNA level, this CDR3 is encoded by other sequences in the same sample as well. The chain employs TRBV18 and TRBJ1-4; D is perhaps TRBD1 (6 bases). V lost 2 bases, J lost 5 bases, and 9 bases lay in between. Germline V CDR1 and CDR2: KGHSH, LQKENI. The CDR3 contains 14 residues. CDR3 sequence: CASSPTGSNEKLFF. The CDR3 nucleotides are TGTGCCAGCTCACCAACAGGGTCAAATGAAAAACTGTTTTTT.

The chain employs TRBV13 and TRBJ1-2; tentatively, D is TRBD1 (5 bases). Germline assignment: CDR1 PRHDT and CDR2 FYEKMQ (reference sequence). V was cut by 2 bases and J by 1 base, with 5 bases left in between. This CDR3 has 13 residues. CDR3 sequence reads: CASSLQGNYGYTF. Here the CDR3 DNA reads TGTGCCAGCAGCTTACAGGGTAACTATGGCTACACCTTC.

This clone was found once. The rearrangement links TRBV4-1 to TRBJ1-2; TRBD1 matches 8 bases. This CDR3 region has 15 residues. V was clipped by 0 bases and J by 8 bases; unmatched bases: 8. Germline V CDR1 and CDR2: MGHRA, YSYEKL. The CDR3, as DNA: TGCGCCAGCAGCCAAGAGACAGGGGAGAGAGGGGGCTACACCTTC. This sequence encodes CASSQETGERGGYTF.